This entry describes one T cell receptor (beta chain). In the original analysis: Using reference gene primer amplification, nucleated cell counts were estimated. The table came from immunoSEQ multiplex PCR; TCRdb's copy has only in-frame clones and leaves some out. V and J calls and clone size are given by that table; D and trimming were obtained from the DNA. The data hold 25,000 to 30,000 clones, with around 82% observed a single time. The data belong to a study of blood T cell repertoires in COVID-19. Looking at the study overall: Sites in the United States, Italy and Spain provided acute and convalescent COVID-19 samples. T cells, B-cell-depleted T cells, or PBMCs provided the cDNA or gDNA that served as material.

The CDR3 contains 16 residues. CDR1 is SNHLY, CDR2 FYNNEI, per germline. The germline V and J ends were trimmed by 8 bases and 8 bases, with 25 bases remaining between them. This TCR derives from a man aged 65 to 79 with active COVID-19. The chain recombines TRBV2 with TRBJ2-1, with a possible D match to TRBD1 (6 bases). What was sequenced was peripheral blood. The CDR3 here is CASGTLRGLNEDEQFF. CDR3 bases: TGTGCCAGCGGAACGCTCAGGGGATTAAATGAGGATGAGCAGTTCTTC.